The 11 T cell receptor delta chains below come from one sample, sequenced in a study of γδ T cells in repeated Plasmodium falciparum infection (dated by TCRdb to about 2021). The protocol used for the library was multiplex PCR. The listed sequencing device is Illumina MiSeq. For TCRdb, the public reads were processed anew by CATT, and duplicate DNA sequences were folded into one row. Recorded for this sample are some 50,000 delta-chain clones; 1.6% of them occurred a single time. The leading ten clones occupy over 7% of the sample. Vgamma9/Vdelta2+ and Vdelta2-negative gammadelta T cell populations were flow-sorted from peripheral blood mononuclear cells for bulk TCR repertoire analysis. The sample comprised gamma-delta T cells from blood. Receptors were obtained from a pool of human donors (malaria-infected and uninfected, not separated).

On this clone itself: TCRdb's protein, taken from a much larger clone, differs from this DNA's translation at residue 4, likely owing to a read error; the protein displayed comes from the DNA. The chain links TRDV1 to TRDJ1; D tentatively reads TRDD2 or TRDD3 (5 bases each). Matching the DNA to germline supplied the J gene, which TCRdb does not give. CDR1 and CDR2 from the germline V gene are TSWWSYY and QGS. This CDR3 contains 19 residues. The chain's CDR3 is CALEELRAYPGRKADKLIF. CDR3 DNA sequence: TGTGCTCTTGAGGAACTCAGGGCCTACCCGGGGAGAAAGGCCGATAAACTCATCTTT.

In the case of this clone: A read error is likely here: a far larger clone is one base away. Within the sample, other DNA sequences also encode this same CDR3. V is TRDV2 and J is TRDJ1; D possibly corresponds to TRDD3 (6 bases). Matching the DNA to germline supplied the J gene, which TCRdb does not give. This CDR3 contains 17 residues. Germline CDR1 is GEAIGNYY and CDR2 is EKD. The DNA of the CDR3 is TGTGCCTGCGACACCCGTGTTGATACTGGGTGCGAGTGTAAACTCATCTTT. Its translation: CACDTRVDTGCECKLIF.

Regarding this clone: This likely traces to a read error, being one base from a far larger clone. The sample contains more than one DNA sequence encoding this CDR3. The chain combines TRDV3 with TRDJ1; 13 positions agree with TRDD3. This CDR3 is built from 19 residues. V gave up 4 bases and J gave up 3 bases; unmatched junction bases: 20. In germline, CDR1 is TVYSNPD, CDR2 GDNSRS (reference sequence). The DNA for the CDR3 is TGTGCCTCGCGCTTCCTACCCTACTGGGGGATACGGGCAGCCGATAAACTCATCTTT. This gives the protein CASRFLPYWGIRAADKLIF.

This clone was detected ten times or more. The chain recombines TRAV38-2/DV8 with TRDJ1; TRDD3 matches at 7 bases. The germline V gene encodes CDR1 TSESDYY and CDR2 QEAYKQQN. The CDR3 is 21 amino acids. Unmatched junction bases numbered 23, after V lost 3 bases and J lost 0 bases. CDR3 residues: CAYRNSPRGDNGPEYTDKLIF. The CDR3 nucleotides read TGTGCTTATAGGAATTCCCCGCGAGGGGATAATGGCCCGGAGTACACCGATAAACTCATCTTT.

This clone was counted ten times or more. Translating this DNA gives a protein that differs at residue 8 from the TCRdb one, which belongs to a much larger clone; a read error is likely, and the protein shown is this translation. J is TRDJ1 and V is TRDV1; D is unresolved. The germline gives CDR1 TSWWSYY, CDR2 QGS. This CDR3 has 18 amino acids. V gave up 0 bases and J gave up 7 bases, with 24 bases separating them. Here the CDR3 DNA reads TGTGCTCTTGGGGAACTTTTCACCATTCCGGGCGAATCTGGTAAACTCATCTTT. This codes for CALGELFTIPGESGKLIF.

A word on this clone: TCRdb records a much larger clone's protein for this DNA, with a difference at residue 9 that likely arises from a read error; the protein given is the translation of the DNA. V is TRDV1 and J is TRDJ1, with no clear D. The J gene comes from matching the DNA to germline here; TCRdb lacks it. The germline CDR1 and CDR2 sequences are TSWWSYY and QGS. The germline V and J ends were trimmed by 7 bases and 0 bases, with 21 bases remaining between them. This CDR3 region has 17 residues. Written as DNA, the CDR3 is TGTGCTCTTGTCGCCCTCCCTCCACGGCCGTACACCGATAAACTCATCTTT. Translation gives CALVALPPRPYTDKLIF.

There are a few counts of this clone. The TCRdb protein, from a much larger clone, departs from this DNA's translation at residue 8, likely by read error; the protein shown derives from the DNA. The rearrangement uses TRDV1 and TRDJ2; 11 nucleotides line up with TRDD3. No J segment appears in TCRdb, so it was assigned here by matching the sequence to germline. CDR3 length: 21 amino acids. The junction had 23 bases not matched to a gene; V was cut back by 5 bases and J by 6 bases. Per germline, CDR1 TSWWSYY and CDR2 QGS. The CDR3 loop reads CALGFSYPQDLGDTRAAQLFF. Written as DNA, the CDR3 is TGTGCTCTTGGGTTTTCCTACCCGCAAGACCTGGGGGATACTCGGGCAGCACAACTCTTCTTT.

This clone was counted only a few times. A far larger clone is one nucleotide away, so this likely arose from a read error. Other DNA sequences in the sample encode the same CDR3. This chain connects TRDV1 to TRDJ1; 8 bases line up with TRDD2. CDR1 and CDR2 from the germline V gene are TSWWSYY and QGS. CDR3 length equals 14 residues. This chain's CDR3 is CALGATSYRGKLIF. The DNA for the CDR3 is TGCGCTCTTGGGGCCACTTCCTACCGGGGGAAACTCATCTTT.

This clone was counted a few times. Translating this DNA gives a protein that differs at residue 4 from the TCRdb one, which belongs to a much larger clone; a read error is likely, and the protein shown is this translation. The genes are TRDV2 and TRDJ1, with TRDD3 identical over 10 bases. TCRdb gives no J gene; it was assigned here by matching the DNA to germline. Germline lookup yields CDR1 GEAIGNYY and CDR2 EKD. CDR3 length: 17 residues. The ends lost 5 bases at V and 0 bases at J; junction bases unmatched: 11. CDR3 region: CACVGLRGDTYTDKLIF. In DNA, the CDR3 is TGTGCCTGTGTCGGGCTGAGGGGGGATACGTACACCGATAAACTCATCTTT.

This clone was recorded at least ten times. The TCRdb record carries a much larger clone's protein, which differs from this DNA's translation at residue 9; a read error is the likely cause, and the protein listed here is the DNA translation. The chain couples TRDV3 to TRDJ1, with 9 bases lining up with TRDD2. J gave up 4 bases and V 0 bases, and 6 bases lay outside the gene matches. The CDR3 extends over 14 amino acids. CDR1 TVYSNPD and CDR2 GDNSRS come from the germline V gene (reference sequence). In nucleotides, the CDR3 is TGTGCCTTTAGTCCTTCCTACGGCCGCGATAAACTCATCTTT. It encodes CAFSPSYGRDKLIF.

This clone was recorded at least ten times. TCRdb's entry gives the protein of a much larger clone, which mismatches this DNA's translation at residue 20, likely from a read error; the protein reported here is translated from the DNA. The V gene reported is TRDV1; the J gene is uncalled; the D call TRDD3 from the table was never checked on the DNA. Germline CDR1 and CDR2: TSWWSYY and QGS. This CDR3 is built from 22 residues. The DNA of the CDR3 is TGTGCTCTTGGGGAACTACCTTCCTACATGGGTGGGGGTCACTCATACACCGATAAACCCATCTTT. It codes for CALGELPSYMGGGHSYTDKPIF.